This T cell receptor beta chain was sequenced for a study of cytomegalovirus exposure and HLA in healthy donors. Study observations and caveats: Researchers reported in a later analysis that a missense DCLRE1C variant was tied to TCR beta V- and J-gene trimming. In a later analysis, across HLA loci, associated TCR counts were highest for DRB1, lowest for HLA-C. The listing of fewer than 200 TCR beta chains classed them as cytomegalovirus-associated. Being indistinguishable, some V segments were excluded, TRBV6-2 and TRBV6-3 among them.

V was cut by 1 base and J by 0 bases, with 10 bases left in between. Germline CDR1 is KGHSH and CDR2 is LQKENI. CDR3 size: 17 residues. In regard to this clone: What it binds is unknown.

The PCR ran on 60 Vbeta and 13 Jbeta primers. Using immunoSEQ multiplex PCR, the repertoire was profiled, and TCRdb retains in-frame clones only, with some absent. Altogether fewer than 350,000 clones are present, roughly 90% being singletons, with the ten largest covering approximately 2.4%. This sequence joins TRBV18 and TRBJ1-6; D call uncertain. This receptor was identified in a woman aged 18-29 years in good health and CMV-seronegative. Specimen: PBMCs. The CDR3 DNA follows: TGTGCCAGCTCACCACTGGGAGGGAGCTCCTATAATTCACCCCTCCACTTT. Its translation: CASSPLGGSSYNSPLHF. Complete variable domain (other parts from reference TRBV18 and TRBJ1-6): NAGVMQNPRHLVRRRGQEARLRCSPMKGHSHVYWYRQLPEEGLKFMVYLQKENIIDESGMPKERFSAEFPKEGPSILRIQQVVRGDSAAYFCASSPLGGSSYNSPLHFGNGTRLTVT.